A selection of T cell receptor beta chains follows, all from one sample in a study of control samples from healthy donors and cancer patients. Sequencing used immunoSEQ multiplex PCR; TCRdb keeps in-frame clones, though not all of them. Here the sample spans roughly 95,000 clones, roughly 89% being singletons. Sequencing used blood. The receptors shown here come from a human donor in good health. The donor label of this sample is uncertain. Both conserved end residues are part of each CDR3. The D gene is left open where the match is weak.

j_call v_call d_call cdr3_nt cdr3_aa
TRBJ1-2 TRBV5-6 . TGTGCCAGCAGCTTGGAACGGGGCGAAGCTAACTATGGCTACACCTTC CASSLERGEANYGYTF
TRBJ1-3 TRBV7-8 . TGTGCCAGCAGCTCCCGATCTGGAAACACCATATATTTT CASSSRSGNTIYF
TRBJ1-4 TRBV5-1 TRBD1 TGCGCCAGCAGCTCCTTACAGGGGGCTAGTAGCGAAAAACTGTTTTTT CASSSLQGASSEKLFF
TRBJ2-4 TRBV11-2 TRBD1 TGTGCCAGCAGCTTAGAACAGGGGGCCAAAAACATTCAGTACTTC CASSLEQGAKNIQYF
TRBJ2-3 TRBV24-1 . TGTGCCACCAGTAGGACGGAGGGCACAGATACGCAGTATTTT CATSRTEGTDTQYF
TRBJ2-1 TRBV5-4 TRBD2 TGTGCCAGCAGCTTGGCAGCCGGGGGGTCTGATGAGCAGTTCTTC CASSLAAGGSDEQFF
TRBJ2-7 TRBV5-8 . TGTGCCAGCAGGAATCAATACACAGGCGAGCAGTACTTC CASRNQYTGEQYF
TRBJ2-3 TRBV6-5 . TGTGCCAGCAGTTACTCGTCCGGGGACACAGATACGCAGTATTTT CASSYSSGDTDTQYF
TRBJ1-4 TRBV7-9 . TGTGCCAGCAGCTTATCCGGACAGTCTAATGAAAAACTGTTTTTT CASSLSGQSNEKLFF
TRBJ2-1 TRBV9 TRBD2 TGTGCCAGCAGCGGACACCCTGGCGGGGGGAGATACAATGAGCAGTTCTTC CASSGHPGGGRYNEQFF
TRBJ1-2 TRBV7-6 TRBD1 TGTGCCAGCAGCCCTGGGACAGGGTATGGCTACACCTTC CASSPGTGYGYTF
TRBJ2-3 TRBV25-1 . TGTGCCAGCAGTGAATATATAGGAGGGGGCGCCTCAGATACGCAGTATTTT CASSEYIGGGASDTQYF
TRBJ1-2 TRBV6-2/TRBV6-3 TRBD1 TGTGCCAGCAGTTACCGCCGGGACAGCGATGGCTACACCTTC CASSYRRDSDGYTF